These T cell receptor beta chains were read from a single sample in a study of PD-L1 blockade in urothelial cancer. Assay: immunoSEQ multiplex PCR; the TCRdb copy retains only in-frame clones and omits some. The data hold 50,000 to 55,000 clones, with about 86% observed a single time. The starting material was PBMCs, obtained around atezolizumab (anti-PD-L1) treatment. Source of these receptors: a man aged 60-69 years with urothelial cancer. Each CDR3 is given with its conserved first and last residue. The order of the fields is V gene, clone size, J gene, D gene, CDR3 DNA, CDR3 protein. D genes are given only for firm matches. Where a row states a size, it is once, few, many or the class of an expanded clone; other rows omit it.

TRBV5-4	.	TRBJ1-2	TRBD1	TGTGCCAGCAGTTCCGGACAGGGGAACTATGGCTACACCTTC	CASSSGQGNYGYTF
TRBV5-1	.	TRBJ2-7	.	TGCGCCAGCAAGAATCAGGGGTCGCGCGTGAACGAGCAGTACTTC	CASKNQGSRVNEQYF
TRBV5-6	.	TRBJ2-1	TRBD2	TGTGCCAGCAGCTTGGCGGCGGGGGGGCGGAGCAATGAGCAGTTCTTC	CASSLAAGGRSNEQFF
TRBV7-3	.	TRBJ1-6	TRBD1	TGTGCCAGCTCGGAAGGGACAGGGAATTCACCCCTCCACTTT	CASSEGTGNSPLHF
TRBV30	.	TRBJ1-1	TRBD1	TGTGCCTGGAGTCCGAGGACAGGGGGAAAGAACACTGAAGCTTTCTTT	CAWSPRTGGKNTEAFF
TRBV9	.	TRBJ2-7	.	TGTGCCAGCAGCGTAGCGCCCAGGGACTACGAGCAGTACTTC	CASSVAPRDYEQYF
TRBV2	.	TRBJ2-1	.	TGTGCCAGCAGTGAACAGGACAGGCTAGGGGGGAATGAGCAGTTCTTC	CASSEQDRLGGNEQFF
TRBV18	medium-sized	TRBJ2-7	TRBD1	TGTGCCAGCTCACCACGACCGGGACAGGGATACAGCGAGCAGTACTTC	CASSPRPGQGYSEQYF
TRBV18	once	TRBJ2-4	TRBD2	TGTGCCAGCTCACCGACTAGCGGGAGGGCCGGAAACATTCAGTACTTC	CASSPTSGRAGNIQYF
TRBV19	.	TRBJ2-7	.	TGTGCCAGTAGTCCGGCGGGGACCTCGGGGCAGTACTTC	CASSPAGTSGQYF
TRBV27	.	TRBJ2-7	TRBD2	TGTGCCAGCAGTTTATCACCTAGCGGGGGTTACGAGCAGTACTTC	CASSLSPSGGYEQYF
TRBV7-8	.	TRBJ1-3	TRBD1	TGTGCCAGCAGCCAAAACAGGGGTAGAAACACCATATATTTT	CASSQNRGRNTIYF
TRBV9	.	TRBJ1-1	.	TGTGCCAGCAGCGTGTTAGGGGCGAACACTGAAGCTTTCTTT	CASSVLGANTEAFF
TRBV5-1	.	TRBJ1-4	TRBD1	TGCGCCAGCAGCCGCCTGACAGGGCTTGGTGAAAAACTGTTTTTT	CASSRLTGLGEKLFF
TRBV30	.	TRBJ1-3	.	TGTGCACGGGGCTCTGGAAACACCATATATTTT	CARGSGNTIYF
TRBV7-3	few	TRBJ1-6	TRBD1	TGTGCCAGCAGCGCTACCGGGACAGGGGTTTCACCCCTCCACTTT	CASSATGTGVSPLHF
TRBV30	once	TRBJ2-7	.	TGTGCCTGGAGTCGGGGGAAAGACTACGAGCAGTACTTC	CAWSRGKDYEQYF
TRBV7-2	once	TRBJ2-3	TRBD2	TGTGCCAGCAGCCCAAGGACTAGCCAGGAGAGCACAGATACGCAGTATTTT	CASSPRTSQESTDTQYF
TRBV5-4	few	TRBJ2-1	.	TGTGCCAGCAGCCGAGACAGAATAGGGAACAATGAGCAGTTCTTC	CASSRDRIGNNEQFF
TRBV2	.	TRBJ2-7	.	TGTGCCAGCAGCGGAGCGGAGAACATCTACGAGCAGTACTTC	CASSGAENIYEQYF
TRBV5-1	.	TRBJ2-7	.	TGCGCCAGCAGCGTGGGGATAGAACAACTCGGAGACGAGCAGTACTTC	CASSVGIEQLGDEQYF
TRBV5-8	.	TRBJ1-1	TRBD1	TGTGCCAGCAGCGCGGACAGGGGGCAGGACACTGAAGCTTTCTTT	CASSADRGQDTEAFF
TRBV5-1	.	TRBJ2-3	TRBD2	TGCGCCAGCAGCTCCTCCTTAGCGGGACTCCCCACAGATACGCAGTATTTT	CASSSSLAGLPTDTQYF
TRBV7-6	.	TRBJ2-2	.	TGTGCCAGCAGCCTAAGACTAAGCGAGATCACCGGGGAGCTGTTTTTT	CASSLRLSEITGELFF
TRBV5-1	.	TRBJ1-1	TRBD1	TGCGCCAGCAGCTTGGGAGCAGGGGGCGTGAACACTGAAGCTTTCTTT	CASSLGAGGVNTEAFF
TRBV12-5	once	TRBJ1-5	.	TGTGCTAGTGGCCAAACAGCCGGGCCCCAGCATTTT	CASGQTAGPQHF
TRBV7-7	.	TRBJ2-5	.	TGTGCTAGCAGCCCCGAGGGGGGGGGAGAGACCCAGTACTTC	CASSPEGGGETQYF
TRBV4-1	.	TRBJ1-5	.	TGCGCCAGCAGCCAAGGGGGGCAGTATAGCAATCAGCCCCAGCATTTT	CASSQGGQYSNQPQHF
TRBV4-3	.	TRBJ1-6	.	TGCGCCAGCAGCCAAGATTCGGCAGGGAAAGGATCACCCCTCCACTTT	CASSQDSAGKGSPLHF
TRBV18	.	TRBJ2-5	.	TGTGCCAGCTCACCTGGTCAGCAAGAGACCCAGTACTTC	CASSPGQQETQYF
TRBV5-1	.	TRBJ2-3	TRBD2	TGCGCCAGCAGCTTGTTCGGCGGGGGGGCTACAGATACGCAGTATTTT	CASSLFGGGATDTQYF
TRBV19	.	TRBJ2-1	.	TGTGCCAGTAGTATAGCGGGGAAACTGGACTCGCAGTTCTTC	CASSIAGKLDSQFF
TRBV4-1	.	TRBJ1-1	TRBD1	TGCGCCAGCAGCTACGGGACAGGGACGAACACTGAAGCTTTCTTT	CASSYGTGTNTEAFF
TRBV2	.	TRBJ2-3	.	TGTGCCAGCAAACGGGGACTGTCAGGGGGGTCCACAGATACGCAGTATTTT	CASKRGLSGGSTDTQYF
TRBV6-5	.	TRBJ2-2	.	TGTGCCAGCAGTTACTCGTTTACGGGGTCTTCCGGGGAGCTGTTTTTT	CASSYSFTGSSGELFF
TRBV7-2	.	TRBJ1-5	.	TGTGCCAGCAGCTGGACCGGGACACATAGCAATCAGCCCCAGCATTTT	CASSWTGTHSNQPQHF
TRBV19	.	TRBJ1-2	TRBD1	TGTGCCACTCGTCATACAGGGGGGGTCGGCAGTGGCTACACCTTC	CATRHTGGVGSGYTF
TRBV6-5	once	TRBJ1-1	.	TGTGCCAGCAGTTGGCGGGGGAACACTGAAGCTTTCTTT	CASSWRGNTEAFF
TRBV6-5	.	TRBJ2-3	TRBD2	TGTGCCAGCAGTTTAAAACGACTAGCGGGACAAGATACGCAGTATTTT	CASSLKRLAGQDTQYF
TRBV30	.	TRBJ2-7	.	TGTGCCTGGACTCGCAGGGGGGACGAGCAGTACTTC	CAWTRRGDEQYF
TRBV5-4	.	TRBJ2-7	TRBD1	TGTGCCAGCAGCTTGGGACAGGGGATCCCCTCCTACGAGCAGTACTTC	CASSLGQGIPSYEQYF
TRBV5-1	.	TRBJ2-7	.	TGCGCCAGCAGCTTAGGTCACAGGCCAACCTACGAGCAGTACTTC	CASSLGHRPTYEQYF
TRBV5-1	.	TRBJ1-3	TRBD1	TGCGCCAGCAGCTTGGCCACCGGACAGGGGCTGGGCGGAAACACCATATATTTT	CASSLATGQGLGGNTIYF
TRBV7-2	.	TRBJ2-5	TRBD1	TGTGCCAGCAGCTACAGGGGTGGCCAGTACTTC	CASSYRGGQYF
TRBV11-2	.	TRBJ2-3	.	TGTGCCAGCAGCTTACTAGGGAGTGCAGATACGCAGTATTTT	CASSLLGSADTQYF
TRBV5-1	.	TRBJ2-3	.	TGCGCCAGCAGAGGCGGGGAGAGCACAGATACGCAGTATTTT	CASRGGESTDTQYF
TRBV6-1	.	TRBJ2-3	.	TGTGCCAGCAGTGAACTCACAGATACGCAGTATTTT	CASSELTDTQYF
TRBV7-2	.	TRBJ1-2	TRBD1	TGTGCCAGCAGCTTAGTAGGTGGACAGGGGAACGGCTACACCTTC	CASSLVGGQGNGYTF
TRBV27	.	TRBJ2-1	TRBD2	TGTGCCAGCAGTCCCATCTCGGGAGGGAGAGCTCGGTCCTACAATGAGCAGTTCTTC	CASSPISGGRARSYNEQFF
TRBV19	.	TRBJ2-2	.	TGTGCCAGTAGGGGGGGGCAGGGGAACACCGGGGAGCTGTTTTTT	CASRGGQGNTGELFF
TRBV5-4	.	TRBJ2-3	.	TGTGCCAGCAGCTTGGGAATTGGCGGGATTTCTAGCACAGATACGCAGTATTTT	CASSLGIGGISSTDTQYF
TRBV29-1	.	TRBJ2-7	TRBD1	TGCAGCGTTGACTATGGGACAGGAAGAGCCTACGAGCAGTACTTC	CSVDYGTGRAYEQYF
TRBV7-2	.	TRBJ2-5	.	TGTGCCAGCAGCTTTAGTAGCGGTTCCGAGACCCAGTACTTC	CASSFSSGSETQYF